The 26 T cell receptor beta chains below all came from one sample that was sequenced in a study of long-term antiretroviral therapy in people with HIV. Run at survey level, the immunoSEQ assay was version v3.0. Assay: immunoSEQ multiplex PCR; the TCRdb copy retains only in-frame clones and omits some. The sample lists about 22,000 clones, 80% to 90% occurring once. Sequenced here: unsorted PBMCs, sampled 1.8 years before starting antiretroviral therapy. These receptors were obtained from a woman aged 25 to 39 with HIV.

Only a few counts were recorded for this clone. The V gene is TRBV6-1, the J gene TRBJ1-2; D is undetermined. Looked up from germline, CDR1 is MNHNS and CDR2 is SASEGT. There are 14 residues in the CDR3. Trimming removed 2 bases at V and 8 bases at J, with 15 bases between. This CDR3 reads CASSETLGSWGYTF. CDR3 sequence (DNA): TGTGCCAGCAGTGAAACCTTAGGATCATGGGGCTACACCTTC.

J is TRBJ2-7 and V is TRBV4-2; D gene uncertain. Trimming left V 2 bases short and J 5 bases short, with 7 bases between. The CDR3 length is 12 residues. CDR1 is LGHNA, CDR2 YNFKEQ, per germline. CDR3 amino acids: CASSQSLHEQYF. CDR3 nucleotides: TGTGCCAGCAGCCAATCCCTGCACGAGCAGTACTTC.

This rearrangement joins TRBV11-2 to TRBJ2-7; TRBD2 matches 12 bases. The V gene end was trimmed by 3 bases and the J gene end by 3 bases; junction bases not matched to a gene: 6. CDR1 is SGHAT, CDR2 FQNNGV, per germline. The CDR3 length is 16 residues. CDR3 loop: CASSLGGTSGLYEQYF. The CDR3 coding sequence is TGTGCCAGCAGCTTGGGGGGGACTAGCGGGCTCTACGAGCAGTACTTC. Based on the CDR3 plus reference TRBV11-2 and TRBJ2-7, the full variable domain is EAGVAQSPRYKIIEKRQSVAFWCNPISGHATLYWYQQILGQGPKLLIQFQNNGVVDDSQLPKDRFSAERLKGVDSTLKIQPAKLEDSAVYLCASSLGGTSGLYEQYFGPGTRLTVT.

The genes are TRBV6-6 and TRBJ2-1, with 9 bases fitting TRBD2. This CDR3 has 15 residues. The ends lost 3 bases at V and 6 bases at J; junction bases unmatched: 6. Germline V lookup: CDR1 MNHNY, CDR2 SVGAGI (reference sequence). CDR3 in amino acids: CASSYGGTSSNEQFF. DNA of the CDR3: TGTGCCAGCAGTTATGGTGGGACTAGCAGCAATGAGCAGTTCTTC.

The rearrangement joins TRBV6-4 to TRBJ2-1; 10 nucleotides agree with TRBD2. V gave up 2 bases and J gave up 6 bases; unmatched junction bases: 1. The CDR3 is made up of 14 amino acids. Germline CDR1 MRHNA, CDR2 SNTAGT. The CDR3 protein is CASSDSGGANEQFF. The CDR3 DNA is TGTGCCAGCAGTGACAGCGGGGGGGCCAATGAGCAGTTCTTC.

The chain couples TRBV30 to TRBJ1-6; 7 bases line up with TRBD1. The V gene end was trimmed by 1 base and the J gene end by 9 bases; junction bases not matched to a gene: 9. The germline V gene encodes CDR1 GTSNPN and CDR2 SVGIG (reference sequence). The CDR3 covers 15 residues. In DNA, the CDR3 is TGTGCCTGGAGTGATTCCACAGGGGTGGGTTCACCCCTCCACTTT. This encodes CAWSDSTGVGSPLHF.

This chain links TRBV4-1 with TRBJ2-7; tentative D call: TRBD2 (6 bases). Germline V gene data show CDR1 as MGHRA and CDR2 as YSYEKL. The CDR3 spans 16 residues. Trimming pared 4 bases from V and 2 bases from J, leaving 18 bases between. The CDR3 region is CASSLGGGGEAYEQYV. CDR3 sequence (DNA): TGCGCCAGCAGCCTCGGAGGAGGAGGGGAGGCCTACGAGCAGTACGTC.

This rearrangement joins TRBV12-5 to TRBJ2-3, with TRBD2 identical over 12 bases. CDR3 length: 16 amino acids. The V segment lost 1 base and the J segment 4 bases; nucleotides outside the gene matches: 3. The germline V gene has CDR1 LGHNT and CDR2 FRNRAP. The CDR3 loop reads CASGLGLAGESDTQYF. As DNA, the CDR3 is TGTGCTAGTGGTTTGGGACTAGCGGGGGAGTCAGATACGCAGTATTTT.

This rearrangement joins TRBV5-1 to TRBJ2-7; 10 bases are a match to TRBD1. There are 15 residues in the CDR3. The germline V gene has CDR1 SGHRS and CDR2 YFSETQ. Trimming at V came to 0 bases and at J to 3 bases, leaving 3 bases not matched to a gene. The CDR3, as DNA: TGCGCCAGCAGCTTGGCTGGGACAGGGGTCTACGAGCAGTACTTC. Translated: CASSLAGTGVYEQYF. Complete variable domain (other parts from reference TRBV5-1 and TRBJ2-7): KAGVTQTPRYLIKTRGQQVTLSCSPISGHRSVSWYQQTPGQGLQFLFEYFSETQRNKGNFPGRFSGRQFSNSRSEMNVSTLELGDSALYLCASSLAGTGVYEQYFGPGTRLTVT.

The V and J genes are TRBV30 and TRBJ1-5, with TRBD1 matching 7 bases. The CDR3 is made up of 15 amino acids. Germline trimming cut 0 bases from V and 3 bases from J; bases unmatched to any gene: 5. Germline V lookup: CDR1 GTSNPN, CDR2 SVGIG (reference sequence). This CDR3 is CAWSVDGTDNQPQHF. CDR3 sequence (DNA): TGTGCCTGGAGTGTAGACGGGACAGACAATCAGCCCCAGCATTTT.

The chain recombines TRBV5-4 with TRBJ1-4; D gene unclear. Germline lookup yields CDR1 SGHNT and CDR2 YYREEE (reference sequence). This CDR3 has 17 amino acids. V was cut by 4 bases and J by 0 bases, with 16 bases left in between. The CDR3 loop reads CASSPWAGTTTNEKLFF. The CDR3 bases are TGTGCCAGCAGCCCCTGGGCCGGCACGACAACTAATGAAAAACTGTTTTTT. Full variable domain (missing parts from reference TRBV5-4 and TRBJ1-4): ETGVTQSPTHLIKTRGQQVTLRCSSQSGHNTVSWYQQALGQGPQFIFQYYREEENGRGNFPPRFSGLQFPNYSSELNVNALELDDSALYLCASSPWAGTTTNEKLFFGSGTQLSVL.

This chain connects TRBV5-1 to TRBJ2-1; 13 bases match TRBD2. The ends lost 4 bases at V and 2 bases at J; junction bases unmatched: 6. Germline V gives CDR1 SGHRS, CDR2 YFSETQ. The CDR3 length is 17 residues. Here the CDR3 reads CASSPTGLAGTYNEQFF. CDR3 bases: TGCGCCAGCAGCCCGACGGGACTAGCGGGGACCTACAATGAGCAGTTCTTC. Full variable domain (missing parts from reference TRBV5-1 and TRBJ2-1): KAGVTQTPRYLIKTRGQQVTLSCSPISGHRSVSWYQQTPGQGLQFLFEYFSETQRNKGNFPGRFSGRQFSNSRSEMNVSTLELGDSALYLCASSPTGLAGTYNEQFFGPGTRLTVL.

V is TRBV6-6 and J is TRBJ1-1, with D unclear. V dropped 9 bases and J dropped 2 bases, with 4 bases sitting between them. Per the germline V gene, CDR1 is MNHNY and CDR2 is SVGAGI (reference sequence). The CDR3 has 10 residues. The CDR3 reads CASQNTEAFF. CDR3 nucleotides: TGTGCCAGTCAAAACACTGAAGCTTTCTTT.

V usage is TRBV6-5 and J usage is TRBJ2-3, with D tentatively TRBD1 (6 bases). The germline V gene has CDR1 MNHEY and CDR2 SVGAGI. V was clipped by 10 bases and J by 7 bases, with 12 bases between them. The CDR3 has 11 residues. CDR3 sequence (DNA): TGTGCCACAGGGACACGTTATACGCAGTATTTT. Protein: CATGTRYTQYF.

The V and J genes are TRBV30 and TRBJ1-1, with a possible D match to TRBD1 (5 bases). V was pared by 3 bases and J by 2 bases, with 10 bases between. There are 13 residues in the CDR3. Germline CDR1 is GTSNPN and CDR2 is SVGIG (reference sequence). The CDR3 loop reads CAWRPQGNTEAFF. As DNA, the CDR3 is TGTGCCTGGAGACCTCAGGGAAACACTGAAGCTTTCTTT.

The rearrangement links TRBV7-3 to TRBJ2-6, with D unclear. The CDR3 is 17 amino acids. Trimming removed 4 bases at V and 1 base at J, with 14 bases between. The germline V gene has CDR1 SGHTA and CDR2 FQGTGA. In DNA, the CDR3 is TGTGCCAGCAGCTCGCGAATGGCGTCTTCTGGGGCCAACGTCCTGACTTTC. Its translation: CASSSRMASSGANVLTF.

This rearrangement joins TRBV4-1 to TRBJ1-1; TRBD1 might be the D (6 bases). Germline V gene sequence: CDR1 MGHRA, CDR2 YSYEKL. This CDR3 region has 16 residues. Trimming removed 1 base from V and 3 bases from J, with 15 bases in between. CDR3 residues: CASSQGIDRLDTEAFF. The CDR3 region has the DNA TGCGCCAGCAGCCAAGGGATAGACAGGTTGGACACTGAAGCTTTCTTT.

The V gene is TRBV11-3, the J gene TRBJ2-7; 7 bases align to TRBD1. CDR3 length equals 14 residues. Germline lookup yields CDR1 SGHNT and CDR2 YENEEA. V was clipped by 6 bases and J by 2 bases; unmatched bases: 7. In DNA form, the CDR3 reads TGTGCCAGCAGGACGGGACAGTATCCCTACGAGCAGTACTTC. Protein sequence: CASRTGQYPYEQYF.

V and J are TRBV10-2 and TRBJ2-1, with a tentative D call TRBD1 (6 bases). Germline CDR1 is WSHSY and CDR2 is SAAADI. This CDR3 is 17 amino acids long. V was shortened by 3 bases and J by 8 bases, with 23 bases between the two germline ends. CDR3 protein: CASSEGAHREGGDEQFF. The CDR3 coding sequence is TGCGCCAGCAGTGAAGGGGCCCACAGGGAAGGTGGGGATGAGCAGTTCTTC.

J is TRBJ2-3 and V is TRBV5-1; possible D gene TRBD2, 6 bases. The CDR3 totals 10 residues. Germline V CDR1 and CDR2: SGHRS, YFSETQ. V was shortened by 7 bases and J by 6 bases, with 6 bases between the two germline ends. CDR3 sequence reads: CASGGDTQYF. The CDR3 coding sequence is TGCGCCAGCGGGGGGGATACGCAGTATTTT.

The chain joins TRBV29-1 to TRBJ1-1; D possibly corresponds to TRBD1 (5 bases). Germline lookup yields CDR1 SQVTM and CDR2 ANQGSEA. The CDR3 contains 12 residues. Trimming shortened V by 8 bases and J by 0 bases, and 10 bases separated the two germline ends. CDR3 in amino acids: CSPARVNTEAFF. The CDR3 DNA is TGCAGCCCCGCCAGGGTGAACACTGAAGCTTTCTTT.

The V and J genes are TRBV6-1 and TRBJ2-7; maybe TRBD2 (5 bases). Per the germline V gene, CDR1 is MNHNS and CDR2 is SASEGT. This CDR3 has 13 amino acids. Trimming stripped 1 base from V and 3 bases from J, with 7 bases between. The CDR3 is CASSEGTFYEQYV. CDR3 nucleotide sequence: TGTGCCAGCAGTGAAGGGACTTTCTACGAGCAGTACGTC.

The V gene is TRBV5-1, the J gene TRBJ2-1; TRBD2 might be the D (6 bases). Germline loops: CDR1 SGHRS, CDR2 YFSETQ. The CDR3 has 14 amino acids. V lost 3 bases to trimming and J lost 0 bases, with 7 bases between them. CDR3 protein: CASSSGGSYNEQFF. The CDR3 nucleotides are TGCGCCAGCAGCTCCGGGGGCTCCTACAATGAGCAGTTCTTC.

Here the CDR3 DNA reads TGTGCCAGCAGCTTTACAGGAGCAACTAATGAAAAACTGTTTTTT. Translated: CASSFTGATNEKLFF. This sequence joins TRBV5-5 and TRBJ1-4; TRBD1 is a possible D gene (5 bases). This CDR3 spans 15 amino acids. The V gene lost 2 bases and the J gene lost 0 bases, with 8 bases spanning the gap. CDR1 and CDR2 from the germline V gene are SGHKS and YYEKEE (reference sequence).

The rearrangement uses TRBV28 and TRBJ2-5; tentative D call: TRBD2 (6 bases). The CDR3 is 16 amino acids. Germline CDR1 MDHEN, CDR2 SYDVKM. V was pared by 6 bases and J by 9 bases, with 26 bases between. CDR3 nucleotide sequence: TGTGCCAGCAGCCTGGGGTCGGCACACCTTACGGGGGCCCAGTACTTC. Its protein is CASSLGSAHLTGAQYF.

The chain couples TRBV5-1 to TRBJ1-1; perhaps TRBD1 as D (5 bases). V was shortened by 2 bases and J by 0 bases, with 11 bases between the two germline ends. CDR3 size: 15 residues. Germline lookup yields CDR1 SGHRS and CDR2 YFSETQ. CDR3 nucleotides: TGCGCCAGCAGCTTCAGGGAGGGGATGAACACTGAAGCTTTCTTT. This codes for CASSFREGMNTEAFF.